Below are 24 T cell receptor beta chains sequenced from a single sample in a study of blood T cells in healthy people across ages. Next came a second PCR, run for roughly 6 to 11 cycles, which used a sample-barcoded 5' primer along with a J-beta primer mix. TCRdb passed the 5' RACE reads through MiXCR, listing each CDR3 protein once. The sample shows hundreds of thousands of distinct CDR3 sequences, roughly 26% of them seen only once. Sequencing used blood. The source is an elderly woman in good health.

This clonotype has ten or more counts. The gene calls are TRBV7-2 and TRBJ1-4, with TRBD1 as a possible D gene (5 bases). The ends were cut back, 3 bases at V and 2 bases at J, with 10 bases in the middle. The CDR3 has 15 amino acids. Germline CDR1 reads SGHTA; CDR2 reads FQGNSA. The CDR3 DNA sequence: TGTGCCAGCAGCTTGGGGGGTACTACTAATGAAAAACTGTTTTTT. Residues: CASSLGGTTNEKLFF.

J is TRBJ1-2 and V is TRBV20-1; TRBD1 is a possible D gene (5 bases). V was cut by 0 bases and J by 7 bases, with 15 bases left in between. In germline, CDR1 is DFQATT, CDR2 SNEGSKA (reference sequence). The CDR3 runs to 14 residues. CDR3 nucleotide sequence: TGCAGTGCTAGAGATCTCCCAGGGAGGGGTGGCTACACCTTC. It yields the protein CSARDLPGRGGYTF.

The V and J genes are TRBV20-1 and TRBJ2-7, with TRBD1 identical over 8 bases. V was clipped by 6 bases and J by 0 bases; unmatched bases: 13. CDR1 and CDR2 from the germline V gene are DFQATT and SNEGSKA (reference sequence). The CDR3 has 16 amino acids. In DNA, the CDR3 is TGCAGTGCGGATGCCCATGGGACAGGACTCTCCTACGAGCAGTACTTC. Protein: CSADAHGTGLSYEQYF.

The CDR3: CASSLGRRKGGPYNEQFF. The CDR3 coding sequence is TGTGCCAGCAGCTTAGGGCGACGTAAGGGGGGGCCGTACAATGAGCAGTTCTTC. The chain is built from TRBV7-2 and TRBJ2-1, with a possible D match to TRBD2 (7 bases). Deletions cut 1 base from V and 4 bases from J, with 20 bases between. This CDR3 contains 18 residues. The germline V gene has CDR1 SGHTA and CDR2 FQGNSA.

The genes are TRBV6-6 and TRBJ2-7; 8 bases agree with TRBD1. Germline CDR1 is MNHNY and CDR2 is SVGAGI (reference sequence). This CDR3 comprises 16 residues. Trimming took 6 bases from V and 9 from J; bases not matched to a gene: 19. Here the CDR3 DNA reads TGTGCCAGCAGCGATCTTTCCCGGACAGGGAACAATGTGCAGTACTTC. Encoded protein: CASSDLSRTGNNVQYF.

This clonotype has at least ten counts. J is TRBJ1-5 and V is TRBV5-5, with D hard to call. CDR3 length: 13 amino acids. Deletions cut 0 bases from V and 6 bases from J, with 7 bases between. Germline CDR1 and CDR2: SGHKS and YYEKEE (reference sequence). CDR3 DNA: TGTGCCAGCAGCTTGGAGGAGGGTCAGCCCCAGCATTTT. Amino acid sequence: CASSLEEGQPQHF. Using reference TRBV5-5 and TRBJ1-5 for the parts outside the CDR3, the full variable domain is DAGVTQSPTHLIKTRGQQVTLRCSPISGHKSVSWYQQVLGQGPQFIFQYYEKEERGRGNFPDRFSARQFPNYSSELNVNALLLGDSALYLCASSLEEGQPQHFGDGTRLSIL.

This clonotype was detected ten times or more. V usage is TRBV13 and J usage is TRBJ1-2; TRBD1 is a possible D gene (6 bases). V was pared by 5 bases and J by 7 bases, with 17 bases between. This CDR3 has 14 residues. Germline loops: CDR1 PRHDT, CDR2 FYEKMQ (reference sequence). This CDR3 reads CASSRLTGISGYTF. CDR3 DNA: TGTGCCAGCAGCCGTTTGACAGGAATTAGTGGCTACACCTTC.

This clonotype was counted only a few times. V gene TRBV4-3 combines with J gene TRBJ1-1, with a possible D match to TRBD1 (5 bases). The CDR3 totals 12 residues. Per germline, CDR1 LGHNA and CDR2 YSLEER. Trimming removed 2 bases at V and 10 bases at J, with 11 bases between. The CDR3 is CASSQRGSAAFF. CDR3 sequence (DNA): TGCGCCAGCAGCCAACGGGGGTCGGCAGCTTTCTTT.

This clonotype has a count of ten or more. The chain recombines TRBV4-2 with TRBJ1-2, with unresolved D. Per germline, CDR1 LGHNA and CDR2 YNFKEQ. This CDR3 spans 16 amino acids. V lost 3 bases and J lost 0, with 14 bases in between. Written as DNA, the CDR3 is TGTGCCAGCAGCCAGGAGGGCCCTCCCGCTAACTATGGCTACACCTTC. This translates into CASSQEGPPANYGYTF.

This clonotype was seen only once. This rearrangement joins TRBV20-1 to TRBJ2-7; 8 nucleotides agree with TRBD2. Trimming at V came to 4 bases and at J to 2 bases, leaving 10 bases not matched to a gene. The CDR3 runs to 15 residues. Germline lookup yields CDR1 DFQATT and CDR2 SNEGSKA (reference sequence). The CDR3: CSATGGDGSTYEQYF. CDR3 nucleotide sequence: TGCAGTGCTACGGGAGGGGACGGATCCACCTACGAGCAGTACTTC.

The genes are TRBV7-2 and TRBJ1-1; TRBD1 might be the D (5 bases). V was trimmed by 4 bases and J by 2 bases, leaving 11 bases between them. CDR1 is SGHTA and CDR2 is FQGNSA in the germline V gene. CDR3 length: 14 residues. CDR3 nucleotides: TGTGCCAGCAGCTGTGCCGACAGAAACACTGAAGCTTTCTTT. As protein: CASSCADRNTEAFF.

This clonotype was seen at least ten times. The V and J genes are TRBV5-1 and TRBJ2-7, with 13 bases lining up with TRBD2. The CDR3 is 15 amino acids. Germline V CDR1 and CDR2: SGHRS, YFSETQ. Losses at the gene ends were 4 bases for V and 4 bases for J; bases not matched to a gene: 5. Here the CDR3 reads CASSQRLAGGYEQYF. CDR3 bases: TGCGCCAGCAGCCAACGACTAGCGGGGGGATACGAGCAGTACTTC.

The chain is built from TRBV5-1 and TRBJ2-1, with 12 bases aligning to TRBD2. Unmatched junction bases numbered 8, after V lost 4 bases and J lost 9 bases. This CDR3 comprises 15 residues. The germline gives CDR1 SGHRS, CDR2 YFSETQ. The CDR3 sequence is CASSPASGGAGEQFF. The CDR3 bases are TGCGCCAGCAGCCCAGCTAGCGGGGGGGCCGGTGAGCAGTTCTTC.

Here the CDR3 reads CASTPRGRASSYNEQFF. The DNA of the CDR3 is TGTGCCAGCACCCCCCGCGGGAGGGCGAGCTCCTACAATGAGCAGTTCTTC. V usage is TRBV7-2 and J usage is TRBJ2-1, with 9 bases matching TRBD2. Germline trimming cut 7 bases from V and 0 bases from J; bases unmatched to any gene: 10. Looked up from germline, CDR1 is SGHTA and CDR2 is FQGNSA. CDR3 length: 17 residues.

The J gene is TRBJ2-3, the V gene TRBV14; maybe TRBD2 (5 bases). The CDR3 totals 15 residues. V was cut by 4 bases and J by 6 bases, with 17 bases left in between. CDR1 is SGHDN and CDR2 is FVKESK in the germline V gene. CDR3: CASSLRLGRGDTQYF. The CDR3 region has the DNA TGTGCCAGCAGCCTCAGATTAGGGCGCGGGGATACGCAGTATTTT.

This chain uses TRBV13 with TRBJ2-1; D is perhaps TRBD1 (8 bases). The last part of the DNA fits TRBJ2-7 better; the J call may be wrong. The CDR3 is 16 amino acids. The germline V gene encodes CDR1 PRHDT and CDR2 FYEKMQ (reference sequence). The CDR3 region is CASGRTGRADYNEQYF. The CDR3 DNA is TGTGCCAGCGGGAGGACAGGGAGGGCGGATTACAATGAGCAGTACTTC.

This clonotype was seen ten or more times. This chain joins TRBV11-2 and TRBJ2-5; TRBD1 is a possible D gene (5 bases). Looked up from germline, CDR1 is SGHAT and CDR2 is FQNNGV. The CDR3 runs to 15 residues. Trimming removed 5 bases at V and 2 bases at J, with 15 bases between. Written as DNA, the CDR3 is TGTGCCAGCAGCGATGTGGCTAGACAGCAAGAGACCCAGTACTTC. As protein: CASSDVARQQETQYF.

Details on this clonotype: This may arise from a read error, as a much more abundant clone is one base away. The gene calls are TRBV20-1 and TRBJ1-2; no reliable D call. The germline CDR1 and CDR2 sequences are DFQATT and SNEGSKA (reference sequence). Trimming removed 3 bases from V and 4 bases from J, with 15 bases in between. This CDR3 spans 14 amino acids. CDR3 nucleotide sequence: TGCAGTGCTAGCGGGGTAGGGATGGCCTATGGCTACACCTTC. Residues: CSASGVGMAYGYTF.

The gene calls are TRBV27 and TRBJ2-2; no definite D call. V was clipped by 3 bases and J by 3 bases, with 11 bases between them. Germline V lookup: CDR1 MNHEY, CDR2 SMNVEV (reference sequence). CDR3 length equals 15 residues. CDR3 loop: CASSLALTYTGELFF. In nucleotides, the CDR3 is TGTGCCAGCAGTTTGGCACTAACTTACACCGGGGAGCTGTTTTTT.

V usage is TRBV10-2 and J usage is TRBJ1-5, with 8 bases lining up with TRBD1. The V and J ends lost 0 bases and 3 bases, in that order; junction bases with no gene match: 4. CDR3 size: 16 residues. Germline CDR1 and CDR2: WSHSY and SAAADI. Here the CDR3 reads CASSESGQAINQPQHF. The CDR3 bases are TGCGCCAGCAGTGAGTCGGGACAGGCGATCAATCAGCCCCAGCATTTT.

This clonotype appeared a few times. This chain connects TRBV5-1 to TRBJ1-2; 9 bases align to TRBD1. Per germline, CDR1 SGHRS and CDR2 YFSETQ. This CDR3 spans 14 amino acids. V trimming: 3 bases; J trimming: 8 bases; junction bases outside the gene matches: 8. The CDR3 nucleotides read TGCGCCAGCAGCTGGGGGGACAGGGAAGGCGGCTACACCTTC. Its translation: CASSWGDREGGYTF.

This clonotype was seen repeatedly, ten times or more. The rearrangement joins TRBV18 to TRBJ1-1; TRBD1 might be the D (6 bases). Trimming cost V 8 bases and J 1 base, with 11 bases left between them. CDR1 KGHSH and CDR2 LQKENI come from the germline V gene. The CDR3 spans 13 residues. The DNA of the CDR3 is TGTGCCAGCAGCTCGGACAGGAACACTGAAGCTTTCTTT. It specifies CASSSDRNTEAFF.

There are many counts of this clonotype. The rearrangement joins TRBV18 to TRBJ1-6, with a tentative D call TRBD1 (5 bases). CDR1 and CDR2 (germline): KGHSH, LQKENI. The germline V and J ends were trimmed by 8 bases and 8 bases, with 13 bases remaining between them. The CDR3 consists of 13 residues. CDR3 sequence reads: CASSGGGDSPLHF. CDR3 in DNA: TGTGCCAGCAGTGGGGGAGGAGATTCACCCCTCCACTTT.

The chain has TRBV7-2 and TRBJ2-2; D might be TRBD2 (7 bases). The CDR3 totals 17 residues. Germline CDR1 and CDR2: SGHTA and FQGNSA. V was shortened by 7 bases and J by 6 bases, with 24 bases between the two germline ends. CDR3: CASTEGTAGAAAGELFF. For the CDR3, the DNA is TGTGCCAGCACCGAGGGGACGGCGGGGGCCGCAGCCGGGGAGCTGTTTTTT. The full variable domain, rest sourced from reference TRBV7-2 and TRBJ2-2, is GAGVSQSPSNKVTEKGKDVELRCDPISGHTALYWYRQSLGQGLEFLIYFQGNSAPDKSGLPSDRFSAERTGGSVSTLTIQRTQQEDSAVYLCASTEGTAGAAAGELFFGEGSRLTVL.